This T cell receptor (beta chain) comes out of a study of blood T cell repertoires in COVID-19. Methods used by the authors: Scientists estimated how many nucleated cells there were by amplifying reference gene primers. Method: immunoSEQ multiplex PCR; TCRdb's copy keeps in-frame clones and lacks some. V and J calls and clone size are given by that table; D and trimming were obtained from the DNA. This sample carries hundreds of thousands of clones, over 75% of them seen once, and the ten largest clones take 0.7%. Trimming cost V 3 bases and J 1 base, with 10 bases left between them. The CDR3 has 14 amino acids. CDR1 is MNHEY, CDR2 SMNVEV, per germline (reference sequence).

The specimen sequenced was peripheral blood. The chain couples TRBV27 to TRBJ2-7; D call uncertain. This sequence was found in a human donor in a cohort sampled during active COVID-19. For the CDR3, the DNA is TGTGCCAGCAGTTTCCGAGGAAGGTCCTACGAGCAGTACTTC. It is translated as CASSFRGRSYEQYF.